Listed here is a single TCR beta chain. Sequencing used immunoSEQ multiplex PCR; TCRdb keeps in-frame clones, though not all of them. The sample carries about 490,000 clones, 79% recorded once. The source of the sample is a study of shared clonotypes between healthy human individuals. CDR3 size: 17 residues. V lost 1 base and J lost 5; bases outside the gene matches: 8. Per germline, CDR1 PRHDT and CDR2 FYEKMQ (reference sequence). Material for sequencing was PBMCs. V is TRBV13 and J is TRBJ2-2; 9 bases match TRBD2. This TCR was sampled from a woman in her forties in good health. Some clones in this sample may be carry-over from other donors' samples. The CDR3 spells CASSLEGSGSLTGELFF. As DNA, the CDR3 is TGTGCCAGCAGCTTAGAGGGTAGCGGGAGTCTAACCGGGGAGCTGTTTTTT.